This T cell receptor beta chain was captured by sequencing in a study of cytomegalovirus exposure and HLA in healthy donors. PCR was performed using 60 Vbeta and 13 Jbeta primers. Clones were sequenced by immunoSEQ multiplex PCR, and TCRdb holds only the in-frame ones, with some missing. This table has about 86,000 clones, more than 65% appearing once. This TCR was sampled from a man between 60 and 70 years old in good health and CMV-seronegative. Sequenced sample: PBMCs.

CDR3 DNA sequence: TGTGCCAGCAGTCTACGCCCCGGGACAGGGGGTGAAAAACTGTTTTTT. This translates into CASSLRPGTGGEKLFF. The J gene is TRBJ1-4, the V gene TRBV7-9; 11 nucleotides agree with TRBD1. This CDR3 contains 16 residues. The V gene's germline CDR1 is SEHNR and CDR2 FQNEAQ (reference sequence). The junction had 10 bases not matched to a gene; V was cut back by 6 bases and J by 7 bases.